This entry lists 5 T cell receptor beta chains sequenced from one sample in a study of graft-versus-host responses after intestinal transplantation. TCRdb's copy holds only in-frame clones and misses some; the assay was immunoSEQ multiplex PCR. The sample includes about 120,000 clones, 90% of them seen just once. The antigens these receptors bind are not known. The specimen was unstimulated CD4+ T cells sorted from spleen or lymph node cells, collected before intestinal transplant. The receptors come from a human donor who received an intestinal transplant.

This chain connects TRBV20-1 to TRBJ2-1; a weak D match, TRBD2 (5 bases). The CDR3 is 10 amino acids. Germline V gives CDR1 DFQATT, CDR2 SNEGSKA (reference sequence). The V end lost 3 bases, the J end lost 12 bases, and 9 bases lay between the germline ends. The CDR3 is CSASLAGQFF. CDR3 coding DNA: TGCAGTGCTAGCCTAGCAGGGCAGTTCTTC.

The chain joins TRBV10-3 to TRBJ1-4; D might be TRBD1 (5 bases). Trimming left V 5 bases short and J 3 bases short, with 13 bases between. Germline CDR1 ENHRY, CDR2 SYGVKD. The CDR3 sequence is 15 residues long. CDR3: CAISISTGSNEKLFF. The CDR3 region has the DNA TGTGCCATCAGTATTAGTACAGGCTCTAATGAAAAACTGTTTTTT.

J is TRBJ2-1 and V is TRBV5-8; TRBD2 is a possible D gene (6 bases). Trimming removed 2 bases from V and 3 bases from J, with 15 bases in between. The germline gives CDR1 SGHTS, CDR2 YDEGEE. There are 16 residues in the CDR3. The CDR3 bases are TGTGCCAGCAGCTTTTCCTTAGCGGTCGACTACAATGAGCAGTTCTTC. This sequence encodes CASSFSLAVDYNEQFF.

This chain joins TRBV5-1 and TRBJ2-5; D is possibly TRBD1 (6 bases). V was pared by 4 bases and J by 1 base, with 17 bases between. The CDR3 covers 16 residues. Germline V gives CDR1 SGHRS, CDR2 YFSETQ. In DNA, the CDR3 is TGCGCCAGCAGCAGAACCCCGGGACACCTCCAAGAGACCCAGTACTTC. Its translation is CASSRTPGHLQETQYF.

The V and J genes are TRBV18 and TRBJ2-3, with TRBD1 matching 9 bases. The CDR3 runs 18 residues. Germline assignment: CDR1 KGHSH and CDR2 LQKENI. J gave up 0 bases and V 2 bases, and 9 bases lay outside the gene matches. CDR3 DNA: TGTGCCAGCTCACCAGGACAGGGGAAAGGGGAGAGCACAGATACGCAGTATTTT. Its protein is CASSPGQGKGESTDTQYF.